Presented here are 18 T cell receptor beta chains from one specimen sequenced in a study of shared clonotypes between healthy human individuals (dated by TCRdb to 2020 to 2022). The method was the immunoSEQ multiplex PCR assay. TCRdb's version of the immuneACCESS table is confined to in-frame rearrangements and falls short of the full clone set. An unresolved V gene accounts for under half of the shortfall where checked; the remainder is of unknown origin. Here the sample has just over 2,000,000 clones; about 95% occur a single time. The ten largest clonotypes hold 1% to 1.3% of the sample. CD8 naive samples consisted of CD45RO-negative cells that were positively selected for CCR7, yielding a CD45RA+CCR7+ population without TemRA cells. The sample taken for sequencing was naive CD8+ T cells sorted from blood. What the cell subset or site label conveys for this sample: CD45RA+CCR7+. The receptors here all came from a man aged 18 to 29 in good health.

V is TRBV13 and J is TRBJ2-5, with D tentatively TRBD2 (6 bases). The CDR3 loop spans 16 amino acids. V dropped 3 bases and J dropped 3 bases, with 17 bases sitting between them. Germline V gene lookup returns CDR1 PRHDT and CDR2 FYEKMQ (reference sequence). The CDR3 coding sequence is TGTGCCAGCAGCTTGTCACCACCGGAGGGCAAAGAGACCCAGTACTTC. Protein: CASSLSPPEGKETQYF.

The rearrangement links TRBV6-5 to TRBJ1-5; D is unclear. The CDR3 has 13 residues. Trimming stripped 1 base from V and 12 bases from J, with 13 bases between. Germline V CDR1 and CDR2: MNHEY, SVGAGI. CDR3: CASSYYDEILQHF. DNA of the CDR3: TGTGCCAGCAGTTACTACGACGAGATACTCCAGCATTTT.

This chain joins TRBV6-1 and TRBJ1-5, with 8 bases aligning to TRBD1. The V segment lost 1 base and the J segment 2 bases; nucleotides outside the gene matches: 7. This CDR3 is 17 amino acids long. Per germline, CDR1 MNHNS and CDR2 SASEGT. The CDR3 loop is CASSEVPQGGRNQPQHF. CDR3 sequence (DNA): TGTGCCAGCAGTGAAGTTCCACAGGGGGGTCGCAATCAGCCCCAGCATTTT.

The CDR3 coding sequence is TGTGCCAGCAGTGACCGCGCGGGGGGCTATGGCTACACCTTC. Protein: CASSDRAGGYGYTF. The rearrangement joins TRBV2 to TRBJ1-2; maybe TRBD1 (5 bases). The CDR3 loop spans 14 amino acids. In germline, CDR1 is SNHLY, CDR2 FYNNEI. V was pared by 3 bases and J by 4 bases, with 12 bases between.

About this clone: At the DNA level, this CDR3 is encoded by other sequences in the same sample as well. J is TRBJ2-2 and V is TRBV27; TRBD1 or TRBD2 may be the D gene (5 bases each). The V end lost 3 bases, the J end lost 3 bases, and 8 bases lay between the germline ends. Germline V gene sequence: CDR1 MNHEY, CDR2 SMNVEV (reference sequence). CDR3 size: 14 residues. The CDR3 DNA reads TGTGCCAGCAGTTTCCTGGGGGACACCGGGGAGCTGTTTTTT. Amino acid sequence: CASSFLGDTGELFF.

The chain joins TRBV9 to TRBJ2-5, with no clear D. Germline values: CDR1 SGDLS, CDR2 YYNGEE. V was cut by 4 bases and J by 5 bases, with 9 bases left in between. This CDR3 has 12 amino acids. The CDR3 here is CASSTPQETQYF. The CDR3 nucleotides are TGTGCCAGCAGCACCCCCCAGGAGACCCAGTACTTC.

In regard to this clone: Other DNA sequences of this sample code for an identical CDR3. The chain couples TRBV4-1 to TRBJ2-5; either TRBD1 or TRBD2 may supply D (5 bases each). V was pared by 3 bases and J by 5 bases, with 13 bases between. Germline CDR1 reads MGHRA; CDR2 reads YSYEKL. The CDR3 is 14 amino acids. The CDR3 region is CASSQGSAGETQYF. The CDR3 DNA follows: TGCGCCAGCAGCCAGGGGAGCGCAGGGGAGACCCAGTACTTC.

The J gene is TRBJ1-1, the V gene TRBV7-8; D is uncertain. V was trimmed by 5 bases and J by 3 bases, leaving 16 bases between them. Germline V gene sequence: CDR1 SGHVS, CDR2 FQNEAQ. This CDR3 is built from 15 residues. CDR3 region: CASSPPAPLDTEAFF. CDR3 DNA: TGTGCCAGCAGCCCCCCGGCACCATTGGACACTGAAGCTTTCTTT.

CDR3 coding DNA: TGTGCCTGGAGTGGGGACAGCGGTCCAGAGACCCAGTACTTC. Translating it yields CAWSGDSGPETQYF. This sequence joins TRBV30 and TRBJ2-5, with 7 bases identical to TRBD1. The CDR3 is made up of 14 amino acids. CDR1 and CDR2 (germline): GTSNPN, SVGIG (reference sequence). J lost 4 bases, V lost 1 base, and 6 bases had no gene match.

The chain combines TRBV4-3 with TRBJ1-5; 7 bases agree with TRBD1. CDR3 size: 15 residues. Germline V lookup: CDR1 LGHNA, CDR2 YSLEER. The V gene end was trimmed by 2 bases and the J gene end by 9 bases; junction bases not matched to a gene: 10. CDR3 amino acids: CASSQNHRGVWPQHF. The CDR3 DNA reads as TGCGCCAGCAGCCAAAACCACAGGGGAGTTTGGCCCCAGCATTTT.

As DNA, the CDR3 is TGCGCCAGCAGCTGGGGGACTAGCGGGTACGTTGAGCAGTTCTTC. This gives the protein CASSWGTSGYVEQFF. This chain joins TRBV5-1 and TRBJ2-1; 12 bases map to TRBD2. The V gene end was trimmed by 3 bases and the J gene end by 9 bases; junction bases not matched to a gene: 7. The CDR3 is 15 residues long. Per the germline V gene, CDR1 is SGHRS and CDR2 is YFSETQ.

This clone was seen just once. Other DNA variants within this sample encode the same CDR3. The chain links TRBV5-4 to TRBJ1-2; D remains unclear. V dropped 2 bases and J dropped 4 bases, with 9 bases sitting between them. Germline V CDR1 and CDR2: SGHNT, YYREEE (reference sequence). CDR3 size: 13 residues. CDR3 sequence reads: CASSLGVLYGYTF. The CDR3 bases are TGTGCCAGCAGCTTAGGAGTACTCTATGGCTACACCTTC.

The chain links TRBV4-3 to TRBJ1-4; D call uncertain. Trimming removed 3 bases from V and 6 bases from J, with 11 bases in between. Germline CDR1 and CDR2: LGHNA and YSLEER. This CDR3 has 14 residues. CDR3 sequence: CASSQSQSDEKLFF. CDR3 DNA: TGCGCCAGCAGCCAGAGTCAATCGGATGAAAAACTGTTTTTT.

Of note for this clone: In the same sample, other DNA sequences code for this CDR3. This chain connects TRBV19 to TRBJ2-1; no definite D call. CDR1 is LNHDA and CDR2 is SQIVND in the germline V gene (reference sequence). V was cut by 3 bases and J by 6 bases, with 3 bases left in between. There are 11 residues in the CDR3. CDR3 protein: CASSMGNEQFF. The CDR3 nucleotides are TGTGCCAGTAGTATGGGCAATGAGCAGTTCTTC.

The V gene is TRBV4-1, the J gene TRBJ2-1; D gene ambiguous. The CDR3 loop spans 17 amino acids. CDR1 and CDR2 from the germline V gene are MGHRA and YSYEKL. V lost 1 base and J 0 bases, leaving 13 bases between the germline ends. The CDR3 here is CASSQVISKSSYNEQFF. The CDR3, as DNA: TGCGCCAGCAGCCAAGTAATCTCCAAAAGCTCCTACAATGAGCAGTTCTTC.

This clone was seen only once. The chain joins TRBV4-2 to TRBJ2-2, with 7 bases lining up with TRBD2. Germline CDR1 and CDR2: LGHNA and YNFKEQ. Trimming took 9 bases from V and 5 from J; bases not matched to a gene: 3. This CDR3 region has 12 residues. Here the CDR3 reads CASNSGTGELFF. DNA for the CDR3: TGTGCCAGTAATAGCGGGACCGGGGAGCTGTTTTTT.

The genes are TRBV5-6 and TRBJ2-5, with 7 bases fitting TRBD1. The CDR3 has 14 amino acids. Unmatched junction bases numbered 4, after V lost 2 bases and J lost 3 bases. Germline loops: CDR1 SGHDT, CDR2 YYEEEE. The CDR3 DNA sequence: TGTGCCAGCAGCTTCGGGCAGGGGGAAGAGACCCAGTACTTC. It translates to CASSFGQGEETQYF.

The CDR3 protein is CAISEPGLAGPYEQYF. CDR3 coding DNA: TGTGCCATCAGTGAGCCGGGACTAGCGGGGCCCTACGAGCAGTACTTC. The V call is TRBV10-3, the J call TRBJ2-7; the match to TRBD2 covers 13 bases. V lost 2 bases and J lost 2; bases outside the gene matches: 3. CDR1 ENHRY and CDR2 SYGVKD come from the germline V gene. The CDR3 is 16 residues long.